Below are 20 T cell receptor beta chains sequenced from a single sample in a study of OX40 agonist ivuxolimab in advanced cancers. Only in-frame clones appear in the TCRdb table, and some are missing; sequencing was by immunoSEQ multiplex PCR. The sample consists of 50,000 to 75,000 clones, more than 75% of them appearing once. The sample was CD4+ or CD8+ T cells sorted from blood, taken in a trial of the OX40 agonist ivuxolimab. The receptors derive from an adult with an advanced solid tumor such as melanoma, head and neck, liver or kidney cancer.

The CDR3: CASSLKGWGTEAFF. In DNA, the CDR3 is TGTGCCAGCAGTTTAAAGGGCTGGGGGACTGAAGCTTTCTTT. The chain couples TRBV28 to TRBJ1-1; D perhaps matches TRBD1 (5 bases). The CDR3 covers 14 residues. Germline V gives CDR1 MDHEN, CDR2 SYDVKM. V shed 2 bases and J shed 5 bases, with 12 bases lying between them.

The chain is built from TRBV27 and TRBJ2-5; 8 bases are a match to TRBD1. Trimming at V came to 8 bases and at J to 5 bases, leaving 10 bases not matched to a gene. The germline V gene has CDR1 MNHEY and CDR2 SMNVEV (reference sequence). This CDR3 comprises 14 residues. For the CDR3, the DNA is TGTGCCAGCGCCGGCAGGGGGCTTTGGGAGACCCAGTACTTC. It specifies CASAGRGLWETQYF.

This chain joins TRBV7-9 and TRBJ2-6, with TRBD1 matching over 9 bases. Germline CDR1 reads SEHNR; CDR2 reads FQNEAQ (reference sequence). V lost 4 bases, J lost 0 bases, and 10 bases stayed unmatched. The CDR3 is made up of 19 amino acids. CDR3 in amino acids: CASSWTVRDRASGANVLTF. DNA for the CDR3: TGTGCCAGCAGCTGGACTGTCCGGGACAGGGCCTCTGGGGCCAACGTCCTGACTTTC.

The chain is built from TRBV5-1 and TRBJ1-1; D not certain. Germline CDR1 is SGHRS and CDR2 is YFSETQ. Trimming stripped 5 bases from V and 5 bases from J, with 19 bases between. The CDR3 is 15 amino acids. The CDR3 here is CASSEVTDSRTEAFF. CDR3 nucleotide sequence: TGCGCCAGCAGTGAAGTGACGGACTCGCGGACTGAAGCTTTCTTT.

The V call is TRBV5-1, the J call TRBJ2-6; D not certain. This CDR3 is 15 amino acids long. Trimming removed 2 bases from V and 0 bases from J, with 6 bases in between. In germline, CDR1 is SGHRS, CDR2 YFSETQ. The CDR3, as DNA: TGCGCCAGCAGCTTATTGGACTCTGGGGCCAACGTCCTGACTTTC. Encoded protein: CASSLLDSGANVLTF.

J is TRBJ2-2 and V is TRBV7-9; 7 bases are shared with TRBD1. This CDR3 is built from 14 residues. The J segment lost 5 bases and the V segment lost 6 bases, leaving 6 bases of the junction unmatched. Germline CDR1 SEHNR, CDR2 FQNEAQ (reference sequence). CDR3 bases: TGTGCCAGCAGAGTGGGACAGACTACCGGGGAGCTGTTTTTT. Translated: CASRVGQTTGELFF.

The chain employs TRBV10-1 and TRBJ2-5; D perhaps matches TRBD2 (6 bases). V was trimmed by 5 bases and J by 3 bases, leaving 19 bases between them. Germline CDR1 WNHNN, CDR2 SYGVQD (reference sequence). The CDR3 loop spans 16 amino acids. CDR3 amino acids: CASSPARLVKKETQYF. DNA of the CDR3: TGCGCCAGCAGTCCCGCCCGACTAGTTAAAAAAGAGACCCAGTACTTC.

This chain joins TRBV15 and TRBJ2-5; tentatively, D is TRBD1 or TRBD2 (5 bases each). The ends were cut back, 9 bases at V and 0 bases at J, with 11 bases in the middle. The CDR3 has 13 residues. The germline CDR1 and CDR2 sequences are LNHNV and YYDKDF (reference sequence). Written as DNA, the CDR3 is TGTGCCACGGGGTGGGGGAACCAAGAGACCCAGTACTTC. It translates to CATGWGNQETQYF.

The J gene is TRBJ2-3, the V gene TRBV7-6; no definite D call. The CDR3 has 15 amino acids. Between the trimmed V and J ends, which lost 2 bases and 0 bases, there was a span of 9 bases. The germline gives CDR1 SGHVS, CDR2 FNYEAQ. The CDR3 DNA follows: TGTGCCAGCAGCTTAAGTGGCAGAAGCACAGATACGCAGTATTTT. It translates to CASSLSGRSTDTQYF.

V and J are TRBV7-9 and TRBJ2-6, with D unresolved. The CDR3 covers 14 residues. V lost 4 bases to trimming and J lost 3 bases, with 7 bases between them. CDR1 is SEHNR, CDR2 FQNEAQ, per germline (reference sequence). CDR3 bases: TGTGCCAGCAGCTCTCCCCGTGGGGCCAACGTCCTGACTTTC. It translates to CASSSPRGANVLTF.

This chain joins TRBV5-1 and TRBJ2-2, with TRBD1 as a possible D gene (6 bases). The CDR3 extends over 14 amino acids. The V and J ends lost 9 bases and 2 bases respectively, with 14 bases between them. From germline, CDR1 is SGHRS and CDR2 YFSETQ. CDR3 bases: TGCGCCACCACGCCCGGGACAAACACCGGGGAGCTGTTTTTT. The encoded protein is CATTPGTNTGELFF.

The chain couples TRBV6-5 to TRBJ1-5, with D hard to call. Trimming pared 2 bases from V and 3 bases from J, leaving 5 bases between. This CDR3 comprises 13 residues. The germline gives CDR1 MNHEY, CDR2 SVGAGI. The CDR3 sequence is CASSYRFNQPQHF. The CDR3 DNA follows: TGTGCCAGCAGTTACCGGTTCAATCAGCCCCAGCATTTT.

The CDR3 bases are TGCGCCAGCAGCGCAGCGGGGGGGAACAATGAGCAGTTCTTC. Its protein is CASSAAGGNNEQFF. This chain uses TRBV5-1 with TRBJ2-1; TRBD2 aligns across 10 bases. The germline V gene encodes CDR1 SGHRS and CDR2 YFSETQ. CDR3 size: 14 residues. V shed 4 bases and J 5 bases; nucleotides not matched to a gene: 3.

The V call is TRBV28, the J call TRBJ1-1; 9 nucleotides line up with TRBD1. The CDR3 consists of 14 residues. The J segment lost 6 bases and the V segment lost 4 bases, leaving 6 bases of the junction unmatched. CDR1 and CDR2 (germline): MDHEN, SYDVKM. CDR3: CASSSRDRASEAFF. The CDR3 DNA reads TGTGCCAGCAGTTCCCGGGACAGGGCGTCTGAAGCTTTCTTT.

This clone was counted between two and nine times. The V gene is TRBV6-5, the J gene TRBJ2-2; TRBD2 matches at 8 bases. V lost 5 bases and J lost 3; bases outside the gene matches: 5. Germline CDR1 MNHEY, CDR2 SVGAGI. CDR3 length: 15 amino acids. The CDR3 protein is CASSTGLDYTGELFF. CDR3 in DNA: TGTGCCAGCAGTACGGGACTAGACTACACCGGGGAGCTGTTTTTT.

This rearrangement joins TRBV5-1 to TRBJ2-3, with 8 bases that match TRBD1. The CDR3 sequence is 16 residues long. Germline CDR1 and CDR2: SGHRS and YFSETQ. V lost 7 bases to trimming and J lost 3 bases; unmatched junction nucleotides: 13. The DNA of the CDR3 is TGCGCCAGCTCCAGACAGGGGACGATTAGGACAGATACGCAGTATTTT. As protein: CASSRQGTIRTDTQYF.

The chain uses TRBV5-1 and TRBJ1-1; D gene ambiguous. CDR1 is SGHRS and CDR2 is YFSETQ in the germline V gene. Trimming cost V 5 bases and J 4 bases, with 12 bases left between them. This CDR3 is built from 13 residues. In nucleotides, the CDR3 is TGCGCCAGCAGGGAGAGAACCATCACTGAAGCTTTCTTT. Amino acids: CASRERTITEAFF.

The chain recombines TRBV5-5 with TRBJ2-1, with 7 positions matching TRBD1. The V and J ends lost 4 bases and 5 bases, in that order; junction bases with no gene match: 12. CDR3 size: 16 residues. Germline lookup yields CDR1 SGHKS and CDR2 YYEKEE (reference sequence). DNA of the CDR3: TGTGCCAGCAGCCCCCTGACAGGGCGTGGGGACAATGAGCAGTTCTTC. This translates into CASSPLTGRGDNEQFF.

The chain links TRBV5-5 to TRBJ1-5, with TRBD1 matching 9 bases. J lost 1 base, V lost 4 bases, and 6 bases had no gene match. Germline lookup yields CDR1 SGHKS and CDR2 YYEKEE (reference sequence). The CDR3 spans 16 residues. Here the CDR3 DNA reads TGTGCCAGCAGCCCAGACAGGGGGTTGAGCAATCAGCCCCAGCATTTT. Protein product: CASSPDRGLSNQPQHF.

V gene TRBV27 combines with J gene TRBJ2-3; D possibly corresponds to TRBD1 (6 bases). This CDR3 is built from 15 residues. Trimming left V 4 bases short and J 3 bases short, with 14 bases between. In germline, CDR1 is MNHEY, CDR2 SMNVEV (reference sequence). CDR3 loop: CASSSFPGTTDTQYF. CDR3 sequence (DNA): TGTGCCAGCAGTTCTTTCCCCGGGACAACAGATACGCAGTATTTT.